A single sample gave rise to the 5 T cell receptor beta chains below, sequenced in a study of immune cell composition in non-small cell lung cancer. Normal lung was taken at the farthest possible site, at least 3 cm from tumour. Produced via immunoSEQ multiplex PCR; TCRdb's table is partial and in-frame only. Among 5,100 or so clones listed, about 88% were seen once. Sequenced sample: non-adjacent lung tissue. The receptors were gathered from a human donor with non-small cell lung cancer. Some clones in this sample may be carry-over from other donors' samples.

This clone was observed a single time. V is TRBV5-1 and J is TRBJ2-1, with D possibly TRBD1 on 6 matching bases. The CDR3 spans 18 residues. Germline-derived CDR1 and CDR2 are SGHRS and YFSETQ. V was shortened by 3 bases and J by 1 base, with 20 bases between the two germline ends. The CDR3 nucleotides are TGCGCCAGCAGCTCCCGGGACACTGGTGTACCTTCCTACAATGAGCAGTTCTTC. The encoded protein is CASSSRDTGVPSYNEQFF.

This clone was counted a single time. V usage is TRBV11-3 and J usage is TRBJ2-1; D is ambiguous. V lost 5 bases and J lost 5, with 10 bases in between. The germline V gene has CDR1 SGHNT and CDR2 YENEEA. This CDR3 is 13 amino acids long. The CDR3, as DNA: TGTGCCAGCAGCCCATCTCTAGACAATGAGCAGTTCTTC. Encoded protein: CASSPSLDNEQFF.

This chain connects TRBV30 to TRBJ2-5; D is perhaps TRBD2 (5 bases). With 2 bases removed from V and 5 bases from J, the gap between germline ends came to 15 bases. Germline assignment: CDR1 GTSNPN and CDR2 SVGIG (reference sequence). This CDR3 is built from 14 residues. CDR3 bases: TGTGCCTGGAGTCAGATGGGAGAGTGGGAGACCCAGTACTTC. It yields the protein CAWSQMGEWETQYF.

This clone has just a few counts. The rearrangement links TRBV7-9 to TRBJ2-5; D possibly corresponds to TRBD1 (5 bases). V dropped 5 bases and J dropped 1 base, with 8 bases sitting between them. This CDR3 is built from 13 residues. The germline CDR1 and CDR2 sequences are SEHNR and FQNEAQ (reference sequence). The CDR3 is CASSQTAQETQYF. CDR3 bases: TGTGCCAGCAGCCAGACAGCCCAAGAGACCCAGTACTTC.

The V and J genes are TRBV7-9 and TRBJ2-1, with D tentatively TRBD1 (6 bases). V was cut by 6 bases and J by 10 bases, with 13 bases left in between. This CDR3 has 12 amino acids. CDR1 is SEHNR and CDR2 is FQNEAQ in the germline V gene (reference sequence). CDR3: CASRVQGGEQFF. The CDR3 DNA reads as TGTGCCAGCAGAGTACAGGGTGGGGAGCAGTTCTTC.